This T cell receptor (beta chain) was obtained from a study of blood T cell repertoires in COVID-19 (dated by TCRdb to about 2020). General notes on the study: Collaborator samples came from the United States, Italy and Spain and covered acute and convalescent phases of COVID-19. The samples were drawn from the first 160 participants of the ongoing ImmuneRACE study and from 1,254 subjects provided by 6 global collaborators. The dataset comprised deeply sampled blood TCRbeta repertoires from subjects exposed to, actively infected with, or recovered from COVID-19. Nearly every sample came with metadata listing a de-identified subject ID, COVID-19 status, age in years and sex. The material from the prospective study consisted of cDNA or gDNA derived from T cells, B-cell-depleted T cells, or PBMCs. HLA class I and class II types, where available, came from metadata supplied by the sample provider rather than from assay-based typing. The repertoires were released in a freely available public database intended as a resource for research on the immune response to SARS-CoV-2.

In regard to this clone: It has no known antigen specificity. No per-base quality is available; no much larger clone lies one base away.

From V the trimming removes 0 bases and from J it removes 5 bases, while the gene matches leave 4 bases of the junction unaccounted for. Taken from cysteine to phenylalanine, the CDR3 has 14 residues. Just the 42-base CDR3 DNA is kept, in frame starting at base 1. CDR1 and CDR2 (SGHNT, YYREEE) derive from the germline V gene (reference sequence). Overall study outcomes, separate from this receptor: The amount of clinical and demographic metadata varied by source and participant and was provided uncurated.

One collaborating source in Seattle enrolled patients while the patients were actively infected and followed the patients over time throughout the course of disease. Collaborating institutions collected whole blood in K2EDTA tubes following their own protocols. For TCRbeta analysis, collaborators shipped samples as frozen whole blood, isolated PBMCs, or DNA extracted from either of those sample types. The immunoSEQ Assay, a bias-controlled multiplex PCR, was used to amplify TCRbeta CDR3 regions from genomic DNA. As for how the authors treated the data: The number of nucleated cells in each sample was estimated by amplification of reference gene primers within the assay. To quantify the absolute abundance of each unique TCRbeta CDR3 rearrangement, sequence reads were collapsed and filtered. For each sample, productive Simpson clonality was calculated as the square root of Simpson's diversity index across productive rearrangements. The source is immuneACCESS, and TCRdb retained only in-frame sequences with V and J called. Part of the clones is not carried over; for the studies checked, unresolved V genes explain less than half of this, and the remainder is unexplained. V, J and clone size were drawn from that table, and D and trimming were deduced from the DNA. The sample has approximately 200,000 clones on record, roughly three quarters of them singletons. The top ten clonotypes cover 5.5% to 7% of the sample.

The source of this sequence is a woman in her forties with COVID-19, enrolled during active disease. Material: peripheral blood. Recombination linked TRBV5-4 to TRBJ1-2, with 7 middle bases fitting TRBD1. The DNA sequence reads TGTGCCAGCAGCTTGGAACAGGGGCGGTATGGCTACACCTTC. Its protein is CASSLEQGRYGYTF.